Below, one T cell receptor beta chain is given with its context. The sample comes from a study of T cells in tumors after PD-1 blockade. The germline V gene has CDR1 MDHEN and CDR2 SYDVKM. The CDR3 consists of 14 residues. V was pared by 3 bases and J by 3 bases, with 10 bases between. Sequenced by immunoSEQ multiplex PCR; TCRdb stores in-frame clones only, minus some. The sample has 30,000 to 40,000 clones, about three quarters seen once. This chain links TRBV28 with TRBJ2-3; D might be TRBD1 or TRBD2, each matching 5 bases. Sequenced material: PBMCs, taken before anti-PD-1 treatment. This clonotype was obtained from a human donor with basal cell carcinoma. The CDR3 nucleotides read TGTGCCAGCAGTTTCTCCGGGGCGACAGATACGCAGTATTTT. Encoded protein: CASSFSGATDTQYF.